This TCR beta chain was identified in a study of blood T cell repertoires in COVID-19. CDR3 size: 15 residues. The J segment lost 2 bases and the V segment lost 3 bases, leaving 6 bases of the junction unmatched. Germline V gene lookup returns CDR1 MNHNS and CDR2 SASEGT. Clones were sequenced by immunoSEQ multiplex PCR, and TCRdb holds only the in-frame ones, with some missing. In the table there are some 140,000 clones, roughly 80% of which are singletons. This clone came up a few times. Sequencing input: peripheral blood. J is TRBJ1-2 and V is TRBV6-1; TRBD1 matches at 7 bases. The receptor was isolated from a woman aged 55-69 years with acute or convalescent COVID-19. The CDR3 is CASSDITGANYGYTF. In DNA, the CDR3 is TGTGCCAGCAGTGACATCACAGGGGCCAACTATGGCTACACCTTC.